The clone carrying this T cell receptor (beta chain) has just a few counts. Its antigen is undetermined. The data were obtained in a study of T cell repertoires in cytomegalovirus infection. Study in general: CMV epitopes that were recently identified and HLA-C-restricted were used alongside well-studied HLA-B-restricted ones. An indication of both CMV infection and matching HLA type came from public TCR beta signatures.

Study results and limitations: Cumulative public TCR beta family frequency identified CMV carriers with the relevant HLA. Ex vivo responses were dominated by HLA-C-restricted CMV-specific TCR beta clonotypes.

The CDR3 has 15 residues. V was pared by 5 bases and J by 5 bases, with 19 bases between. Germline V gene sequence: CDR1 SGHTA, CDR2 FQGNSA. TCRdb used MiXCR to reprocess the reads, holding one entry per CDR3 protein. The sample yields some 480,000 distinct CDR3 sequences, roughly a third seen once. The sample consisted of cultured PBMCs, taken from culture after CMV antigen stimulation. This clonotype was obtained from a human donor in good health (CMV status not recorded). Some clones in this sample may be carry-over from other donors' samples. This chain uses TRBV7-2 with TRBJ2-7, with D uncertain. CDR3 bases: TGTGCCAGCAGCCAAAGTAACACGGGTTTTGACGAGCAGTACGTC. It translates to CASSQSNTGFDEQYV.